This T cell receptor (beta chain) was sequenced during a study of shared clonotypes between healthy human individuals. The donors, healthy adults who were HIV-negative, had experienced no recent acute infections or vaccinations. Caucasian adults residing in Nashville, Tennessee made up all the donors. Repertoires were generated with immunoSEQ multiplex PCR, while TCRdb's copy carries only in-frame clones and drops some. The sample includes millions of clones, 85% to 95% of them seen just once. Looked up from germline, CDR1 is MNHNY and CDR2 is SVGAGI (reference sequence). V lost 5 bases to trimming and J lost 5 bases; unmatched junction nucleotides: 4. The CDR3 has 15 amino acids.

What was sequenced was naive CD4+ T cells sorted from blood. Subset: CD45RA+ positively selected. The J gene is TRBJ2-2, the V gene TRBV6-6, with 11 bases matching TRBD1. The TCR originated in a man aged 18-30 years in good health. CDR3: CASSDRDRGTGELFF. The CDR3 nucleotides read TGTGCCAGCAGTGATCGGGACAGGGGGACCGGGGAGCTGTTTTTT.